Listed below are T cell receptor beta chains from one sample, sequenced in a study of OX40 agonist ivuxolimab in advanced cancers. Sequencing was performed with immunoSEQ multiplex PCR; in TCRdb, only in-frame clones are kept and a portion is missing. The repertoire holds about 52,000 clones, approximately 80% seen once, with 9.5% to 15% in the top ten. The sequencing used CD4+ or CD8+ T cells sorted from blood, collected in a trial of the OX40 agonist ivuxolimab. These receptors were collected from an adult with an advanced solid tumor such as melanoma, head and neck, liver or kidney cancer. CDR3s include the opening cysteine and the closing phenylalanine or tryptophan. Each record gives: CDR3 length, D gene, V gene, J gene, clone size, CDR3 protein, CDR3 DNA. D genes are given only for firm matches. Size tells how often a clone was seen (once, few, many) or the class of an expanded clone, and some rows leave it out.

>14|TRBD1|TRBV10-1|TRBJ2-2|NA
CASRAGTDEGELFF
TGCGCCAGCAGGGCCGGGACAGATGAGGGGGAGCTGTTTTTT
>14|NA|TRBV7-2|TRBJ2-1|NA
CASSLMVAQNEQFF
TGTGCCAGCAGCTTAATGGTCGCGCAAAATGAGCAGTTCTTC
>13|NA|TRBV7-9|TRBJ1-2|once
CASSLDPTYGYTF
TGTGCCAGCAGCTTAGACCCGACCTATGGCTACACCTTC
>16|NA|TRBV12-5|TRBJ2-5|NA
CASAREGGSPQETQYF
TGTGCTAGTGCAAGAGAGGGGGGGTCTCCTCAAGAGACCCAGTACTTC
>15|NA|TRBV28|TRBJ1-2|NA
CASSSGPSDSYGYTF
TGTGCCAGCAGTTCCGGGCCCAGTGACAGTTATGGCTACACCTTC
>16|TRBD2|TRBV5-6|TRBJ2-5|few
CASSFFESGKRETQYF
TGTGCCAGCAGCTTCTTTGAGAGCGGGAAGCGGGAGACCCAGTACTTC
>15|TRBD1|TRBV6-1|TRBJ2-7|NA
CASINRDRGAYEQYF
TGTGCCAGCATCAACCGGGACAGGGGTGCCTACGAGCAGTACTTC
>15|NA|TRBV28|TRBJ1-3|NA
CASTPLGGSGNTIYF
TGTGCCAGCACCCCTCTGGGCGGCTCTGGAAACACCATATATTTT
>13|NA|TRBV19|TRBJ2-3|once
CASSIGGADTQYF
TGTGCCAGTAGTATAGGGGGTGCAGATACGCAGTATTTT
>13|NA|TRBV5-1|TRBJ2-5|NA
CASSGGQLETQYF
TGCGCCAGCAGCGGAGGACAGTTAGAGACCCAGTACTTC
>15|NA|TRBV9|TRBJ2-5|NA
CASSASPGDQETQYF
TGTGCCAGCAGCGCGTCTCCCGGGGACCAAGAGACCCAGTACTTC
>17|NA|TRBV27|TRBJ1-6|NA
CASRTDRTSSYNSPLHF
TGTGCCAGCAGGACGGACAGAACAAGCTCCTATAATTCACCCCTCCACTTT
>16|NA|TRBV14|TRBJ1-2|NA
CASSPMDSARSYGYTF
TGTGCCAGCAGCCCTATGGACAGCGCTCGGAGCTATGGCTACACCTTC
>14|NA|TRBV5-6|TRBJ2-5|NA
CASSLAAGEETQYF
TGTGCCAGCAGCTTGGCGGCAGGGGAAGAGACCCAGTACTTC
>16|NA|TRBV10-3|TRBJ1-1|NA
CAISGNRVGGNTEAFF
TGTGCCATCAGTGGGAACAGGGTAGGGGGGAACACTGAAGCTTTCTTT
>15|NA|TRBV9|TRBJ2-7|few
CASSVSGGWGAEQYF
TGTGCCAGCAGCGTAAGTGGGGGCTGGGGGGCCGAGCAGTACTTC
>16|NA|TRBV6-1|TRBJ1-6|NA
CASSEALGTMNSPLHF
TGTGCCAGCAGTGAAGCGCTAGGGACAATGAATTCACCCCTCCACTTT
>13|NA|TRBV6-1|TRBJ2-7|NA
CASSYIGVYEQYF
TGTGCCAGCAGTTATATCGGGGTCTACGAGCAGTACTTC
>15|NA|TRBV7-2|TRBJ2-3|NA
CASSLSLYSTDTQYF
TGTGCCAGCAGCTTATCGTTGTATAGCACAGATACGCAGTATTTT
>11|NA|TRBV7-6|TRBJ2-5|NA
CASKGGETQYF
TGTGCCAGCAAGGGCGGAGAGACCCAGTACTTC
>12|NA|TRBV2|TRBJ2-3|NA
CASSPITDTQYF
TGTGCCAGCAGCCCAATCACAGATACGCAGTATTTT
>15|TRBD1|TRBV5-4|TRBJ1-6|few
CASSFGTGRNSPLHF
TGTGCCAGCAGCTTCGGGACAGGGCGGAATTCACCCCTCCACTTT
>15|NA|TRBV7-2|TRBJ2-3|once
CASSLAGVIIGTQYF
TGTGCCAGCAGCTTAGCGGGAGTGATTATCGGTACGCAGTATTTT
>13|NA|TRBV5-4|TRBJ2-5|NA
CASRRTGQETQYF
TGTGCCAGCAGGCGGACGGGCCAAGAGACCCAGTACTTC
>16|TRBD2|TRBV5-4|TRBJ2-7|NA
CASSSGTSGRRGEQYF
TGTGCCAGCAGCTCAGGGACTAGCGGGAGGCGGGGTGAGCAGTACTTC
>17|TRBD1|TRBV4-2|TRBJ1-1|NA
CASSLRTGMGTGTEAFF
TGTGCCAGCAGCCTGCGGACAGGGATGGGGACCGGCACTGAAGCTTTCTTT
>17|TRBD2|TRBV5-6|TRBJ2-7|NA
CASSLEVGLAEPYEQYF
TGTGCCAGCAGCTTGGAGGTGGGGCTAGCGGAGCCCTACGAGCAGTACTTC
>15|TRBD2|TRBV6-4|TRBJ2-1|NA
CASSWTSGGDNEQFF
TGTGCCAGCAGTTGGACTAGCGGGGGGGACAATGAGCAGTTCTTC
>13|NA|TRBV5-1|TRBJ1-1|NA
CASSLDSGTEAFF
TGCGCCAGCAGCTTGGACAGTGGAACTGAAGCTTTCTTT
>13|TRBD1|TRBV30|TRBJ1-2|NA
CAWSVDGQGSYTF
TGTGCCTGGAGTGTGGATGGACAGGGGAGCTACACCTTC
>17|NA|TRBV5-6|TRBJ2-6|NA
CASSLFWGPTGANVLTF
TGCGCCAGCAGCTTGTTCTGGGGGCCAACTGGGGCCAACGTCCTGACTTTC
>12|NA|TRBV30|TRBJ1-5|NA
CACGQYNQPQHF
TGTGCCTGCGGACAGTACAATCAGCCCCAGCATTTT
>16|NA|TRBV6-5|TRBJ1-2|NA
CASSYQWGHSNYGYTF
TGTGCCAGCAGTTACCAGTGGGGGCATTCCAACTATGGCTACACCTTC
>14|TRBD2|TRBV4-1|TRBJ2-1|once
CASSQAGGYNEQFF
TGCGCCAGCAGCCAAGCGGGGGGGTACAATGAGCAGTTCTTC
>15|NA|TRBV7-8|TRBJ2-3|NA
CASSSRRFSTDTQYF
TGTGCCAGCAGCTCCCGTCGGTTCAGCACAGATACGCAGTATTTT
>14|NA|TRBV19|TRBJ2-3|NA
CASSKGTGTDTQYF
TGTGCCAGTAGTAAGGGGACTGGCACAGATACGCAGTATTTT
>13|NA|TRBV7-2|TRBJ1-5|NA
CASSLVGGQPQHF
TGTGCCAGCAGCTTAGTTGGGGGTCAGCCCCAGCATTTT
>16|NA|TRBV5-6|TRBJ2-1|few
CASSLSAGRSYNEQFF
TGTGCCAGCAGCTTGAGTGCTGGACGCTCCTACAATGAGCAGTTCTTC
>14|NA|TRBV28|TRBJ1-3|NA
CASSPPNSGNTIYF
TGTGCCAGCAGTCCCCCCAACTCTGGAAACACCATATATTTT
>16|NA|TRBV30|TRBJ2-1|NA
CAWSEGWVSSYNEQFF
TGTGCCTGGAGTGAGGGGTGGGTTAGCTCCTACAATGAGCAGTTCTTC
>15|NA|TRBV4-1|TRBJ2-3|NA
CASRWRGLATDTQYF
TGCGCCAGCAGGTGGAGGGGGTTGGCGACAGATACGCAGTATTTT
>14|NA|TRBV5-6|TRBJ1-5|NA
CASSATALNQPQHF
TGTGCCAGCAGCGCGACAGCACTGAATCAGCCCCAGCATTTT
>18|TRBD2|TRBV5-1|TRBJ2-5|NA
CASSYGGTSGTQGETQYF
TGCGCCAGCAGCTATGGTGGGACTAGCGGGACCCAAGGAGAGACCCAGTACTTC
>15|TRBD2|TRBV5-4|TRBJ2-1|NA
CASSLEAGVYNEQFF
TGTGCCAGCAGCTTGGAAGCGGGAGTCTACAATGAGCAGTTCTTC
>14|TRBD2|TRBV19|TRBJ2-1|NA
CASSISRGRSEQFF
TGTGCCAGTAGTATTTCGCGGGGGAGGAGTGAGCAGTTCTTC